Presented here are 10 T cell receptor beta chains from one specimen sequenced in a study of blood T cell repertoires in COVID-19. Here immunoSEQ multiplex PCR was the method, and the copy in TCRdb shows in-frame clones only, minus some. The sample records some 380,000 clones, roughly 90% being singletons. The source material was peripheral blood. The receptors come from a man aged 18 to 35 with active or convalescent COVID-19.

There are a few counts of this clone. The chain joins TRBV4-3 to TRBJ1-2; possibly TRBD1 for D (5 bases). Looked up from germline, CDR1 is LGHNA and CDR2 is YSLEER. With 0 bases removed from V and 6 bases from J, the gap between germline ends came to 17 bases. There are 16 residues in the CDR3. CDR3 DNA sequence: TGCGCCAGCAGCCAAGATCTAGGGTTGACAGTTCATGGCTACACCTTC. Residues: CASSQDLGLTVHGYTF.

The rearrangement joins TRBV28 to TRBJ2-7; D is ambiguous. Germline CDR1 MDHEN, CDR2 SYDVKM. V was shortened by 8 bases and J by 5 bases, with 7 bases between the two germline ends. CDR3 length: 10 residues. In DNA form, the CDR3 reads TGTGCCAGCCGCGGCCACGAGCAGTACTTC. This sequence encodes CASRGHEQYF.

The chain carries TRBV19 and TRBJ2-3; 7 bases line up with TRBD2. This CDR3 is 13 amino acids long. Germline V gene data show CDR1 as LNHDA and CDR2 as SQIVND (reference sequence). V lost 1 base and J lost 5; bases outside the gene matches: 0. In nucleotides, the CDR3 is TGTGCCAGTAGTATAGTAGCGGGAGATACGCAGTATTTT. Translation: CASSIVAGDTQYF.

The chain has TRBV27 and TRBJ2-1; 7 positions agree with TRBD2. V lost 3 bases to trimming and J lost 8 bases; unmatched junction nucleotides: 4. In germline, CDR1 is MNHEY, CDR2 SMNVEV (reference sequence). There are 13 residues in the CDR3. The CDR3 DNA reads TGTGCCAGCAGTTTCGGGGGGAGGGATGAGCAGTTCTTC. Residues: CASSFGGRDEQFF.

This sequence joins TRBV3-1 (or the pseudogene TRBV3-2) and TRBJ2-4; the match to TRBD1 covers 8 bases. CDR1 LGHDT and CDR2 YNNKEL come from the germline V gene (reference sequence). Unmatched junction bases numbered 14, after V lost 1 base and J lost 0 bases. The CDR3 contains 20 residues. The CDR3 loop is CASSQVVVRGQGIAKNIQYF. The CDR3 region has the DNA TGTGCCAGCAGCCAAGTGGTAGTCAGGGGGCAGGGGATAGCCAAAAACATTCAGTACTTC.

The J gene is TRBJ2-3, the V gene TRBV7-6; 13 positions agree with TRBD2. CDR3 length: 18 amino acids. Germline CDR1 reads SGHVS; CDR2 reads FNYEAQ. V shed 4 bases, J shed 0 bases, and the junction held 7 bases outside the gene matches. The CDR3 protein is CASSSGLAGITSTDTQYF. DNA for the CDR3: TGTGCCAGCAGCTCGGGACTAGCGGGGATAACTAGCACAGATACGCAGTATTTT.

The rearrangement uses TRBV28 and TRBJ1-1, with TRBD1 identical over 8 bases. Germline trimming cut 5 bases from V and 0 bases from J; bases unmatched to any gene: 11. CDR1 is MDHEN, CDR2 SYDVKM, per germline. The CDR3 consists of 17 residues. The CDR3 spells CASSPALRDRLNTEAFF. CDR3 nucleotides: TGTGCCAGCAGTCCCGCCCTCCGGGACAGGTTGAACACTGAAGCTTTCTTT.

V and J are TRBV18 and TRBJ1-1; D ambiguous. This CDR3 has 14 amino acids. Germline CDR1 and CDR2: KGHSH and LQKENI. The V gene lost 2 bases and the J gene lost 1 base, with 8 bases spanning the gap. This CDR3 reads CASSPNGQNTEAFF. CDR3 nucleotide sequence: TGTGCCAGCTCACCAAATGGGCAGAACACTGAAGCTTTCTTT.

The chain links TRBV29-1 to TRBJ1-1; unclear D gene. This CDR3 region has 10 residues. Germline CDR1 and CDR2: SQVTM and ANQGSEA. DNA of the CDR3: TGCAGTGGTTGGGAGACTGAAGCTTTCTTT. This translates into CSGWETEAFF.

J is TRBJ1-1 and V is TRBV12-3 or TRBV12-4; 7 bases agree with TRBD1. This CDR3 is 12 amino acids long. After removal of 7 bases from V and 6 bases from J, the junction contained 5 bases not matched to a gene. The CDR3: CASNPGGPEAFF. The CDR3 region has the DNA TGTGCCAGCAATCCAGGGGGACCTGAAGCTTTCTTT.